The 5 T cell receptor beta chains below were found in one sample sequenced in a study of T cell responses to AZD1222 COVID-19 vaccine. Assay used: immunoSEQ multiplex PCR; TCRdb lists only in-frame clones, some missing. This repertoire shows around 150,000 clones, approximately 93% found once; its top ten account for roughly 1.2%. The specimen comprised peripheral blood, sampled 28 days after the second AZD1222 dose. All receptors derive from an adult who received the AZD1222 COVID-19 vaccine.

The V call is TRBV25-1, the J call TRBJ1-6; D unresolved. The CDR3 is 15 residues long. Germline CDR1 reads MGHDK; CDR2 reads SYGVNS. V dropped 6 bases and J dropped 7 bases, with 16 bases sitting between them. As DNA, the CDR3 is TGTGCCAGCAGCCCTGCGGGAGGACCCAATTCACCCCTCCACTTT. Its protein product is CASSPAGGPNSPLHF.

This rearrangement joins TRBV10-3 to TRBJ2-1; D remains ambiguous. The CDR3 runs to 15 residues. Germline V gives CDR1 ENHRY, CDR2 SYGVKD. Trimming removed 5 bases from V and 7 bases from J, with 18 bases in between. The CDR3 reads CAISYNRALRNEQFF. The CDR3 DNA follows: TGTGCCATCAGTTACAACCGGGCCCTTAGGAATGAGCAGTTCTTC.

The gene calls are TRBV28 and TRBJ1-2, with 9 nucleotides matching TRBD1. CDR1 is MDHEN and CDR2 is SYDVKM in the germline V gene. This CDR3 is 14 amino acids long. After removal of 6 bases from V and 7 bases from J, the junction contained 9 bases not matched to a gene. The CDR3 is CASRTRDRVVGYTF. The CDR3 nucleotides read TGTGCCAGCAGGACCCGGGACAGGGTAGTTGGCTACACCTTC.

The chain is built from TRBV7-8 and TRBJ2-5, with 7 bases that match TRBD2. The CDR3 sequence is 15 residues long. Germline CDR1 is SGHVS and CDR2 is FQNEAQ. With V trimmed by 1 base and J by 4 bases, 6 bases remained unmatched. In DNA form, the CDR3 reads TGTGCCAGCAGCTTAGGACAGCGGGGAGGAGAGACCCAGTACTTC. This sequence encodes CASSLGQRGGETQYF.

Concerning this clone: The sample contains more than one DNA sequence encoding this CDR3. The CDR3 nucleotides are TGTGCCAGCAGTGCGCGAAACACTGAAGCTTTCTTT. Translation: CASSARNTEAFF. The chain employs TRBV2 and TRBJ1-1; D unresolved. The germline CDR1 and CDR2 sequences are SNHLY and FYNNEI. Trimming pared 4 bases from V and 2 bases from J, leaving 5 bases between. The CDR3 spans 12 residues.